This entry concerns a single T cell receptor beta chain. This specimen belongs to a study of radiotherapy plus CTLA-4 blockade in lung cancer. V gave up 4 bases and J gave up 4 bases, with 16 bases separating them. CDR1 and CDR2 from the germline V gene are MGHRA and YSYEKL. The CDR3 totals 15 residues. The data were produced by immunoSEQ multiplex PCR, yet TCRdb's version contains in-frame clones alone and is incomplete. The sample consists of about 73,000 clones, around nine tenths of them appearing once. The receptor was derived from a human donor with non-small cell lung cancer that progressed on radiotherapy plus ipilimumab. The V and J genes are TRBV4-1 and TRBJ1-2, with a tentative D call TRBD1 (6 bases). Specimen: peripheral blood, collected from a patient treated with radiotherapy plus ipilimumab. CDR3 sequence reads: CASSLRDRTTYGYTF. The CDR3 DNA sequence: TGCGCCAGCAGCCTCCGTGACAGGACTACCTATGGCTACACCTTC.